This T cell receptor beta chain was retrieved from a study of control samples from healthy donors and cancer patients. Method: immunoSEQ multiplex PCR; TCRdb's copy keeps in-frame clones and lacks some. The sample records about 150,000 clones, roughly nine tenths being singletons. The V and J ends lost 4 bases and 4 bases, in that order; junction bases with no gene match: 10. The CDR3 is 15 amino acids. Germline V gene lookup returns CDR1 SGHDT and CDR2 YYEEEE. The TCR was taken from a man aged 30-40 years in good health. Sequenced: blood. The rearrangement joins TRBV5-6 to TRBJ1-1, with 7 bases identical to TRBD1. The CDR3 sequence: CASSQLQGKGTEAFF. DNA for the CDR3: TGTGCCAGCAGCCAATTACAGGGGAAGGGCACTGAAGCTTTCTTT.